The present entry profiles one T cell receptor beta chain with its context. The data were taken from a study of blood T cell repertoires in COVID-19. For the study at large: Sites across the United States, Italy and Spain contributed samples from acute and convalescent COVID-19.

Those who participated ranged in age from about 18 to 89 years and resided in about two dozen US areas. Participants reported their clinical history, and cohort assignment relied on those reports. Two negative PCRs, clearance, or symptom resolution characterized the recovered Cohort 3 donors. Sequenced by immunoSEQ multiplex PCR; TCRdb stores in-frame clones only, minus some. This table holds a few hundred thousand clones, around 86% found once. J lost 0 bases, V lost 2 bases, and 2 bases had no gene match. The CDR3 has 16 residues. Germline CDR1 KGHDR, CDR2 SFDVKD. The receptor was derived from a woman in her 50s who had recovered from COVID-19. This chain connects TRBV24-1 to TRBJ2-1, with 8 bases that match TRBD2. The specimen sequenced was PBMCs or T cells enriched from blood (not recorded which). Here the CDR3 DNA reads TGTGCCACCAGTGATTACAGCGGGAGCTCCTACAATGAGCAGTTCTTC. The encoded protein is CATSDYSGSSYNEQFF.